These 2 T cell receptor beta chains came from one sample sequenced in a study of molecular identifiers for immune sequencing clone quantification. TCRdb called the PCR reads again in MiXCR, with one record for every CDR3 protein. Among approximately 590,000 distinct CDR3 sequences listed, 25% were seen once. Material: naive CD8+ T cells from blood, with Jurkat cell RNA spiked in. Sample subset: FACS-sorted CD8+CD4-CCR7+CD45RA+ naive T cells. These receptors were collected from a human donor in good health. Some libraries in this study had Jurkat cell RNA spiked in.

Regarding this clonotype: A much larger clone differs from this one at a single base, so this may be a read error. The chain joins TRBV7-2 to TRBJ2-2, with D possibly being TRBD2 (5 bases). Germline CDR1 SGHTA, CDR2 FQGNSA. This CDR3 comprises 14 residues. The chain's CDR3 is CASSLGDLTGVLFF. The CDR3 DNA reads TGTGCCAGCAGCTTAGGGGATCTCACCGGGGTGCTGTTTTTT.

The gene calls are TRBV4-3 and TRBJ2-3; D is possibly TRBD1 or TRBD2 (5 bases each). The germline V and J ends were trimmed by 1 base and 1 base, with 18 bases remaining between them. The CDR3 spans 18 residues. Germline CDR1 is LGHNA and CDR2 is YSLEER. The CDR3 nucleotides read TGCGCCAGCAGCCAAGGTTCGGGGCGGTTAGCCCGCACAGATACGCAGTATTTT. This gives the protein CASSQGSGRLARTDTQYF.